This T cell receptor beta chain appears in the sequencing data of a study of cytomegalovirus exposure and HLA in healthy donors. Study-level results: Presence/absence analyses assumed roughly uniform sequencing depth across donors, which may not hold. Highest at DRB1 and lowest at HLA-C, TCR association rates differed among HLA loci in a later analysis. For most TCR beta V segments, an earlier analysis put the productive rate at about 87% or about 30% of the time.

Primers for the PCR totalled 60 Vbeta and 13 Jbeta. In the study's own analysis: Later reanalysis found about 80 million unique TCR beta chains, around 11 million of them shared. TCRdb's copy holds only in-frame clones and misses some; the assay was immunoSEQ multiplex PCR. V, J and clone size derive from that table, while D and trimming were established from the DNA sequence. The sample has about 120,000 clones, approximately 15% seen once. Of note for this clone: Its antigen remains unknown.

Trimming left V 2 bases short and J 8 bases short, with 15 bases between. Germline V CDR1 and CDR2: KGHSH, LQKENI. This CDR3 has 14 residues. V gene TRBV18 combines with J gene TRBJ1-2, with D uncertain. The sample consisted of PBMCs. The sequence was obtained from a young woman in good health and CMV-seronegative. CDR3 DNA: TGTGCCAGCTCACCAGAGGTGCAGCCCTCCGGCTACACCTTC. It encodes CASSPEVQPSGYTF.